This T cell receptor (beta chain) was recorded in a study of blood T cell repertoires in COVID-19. Study as a whole: Acute and convalescent COVID-19 samples came from the United States, Italy and Spain. PBMCs, B-cell-depleted T cells, or T cells were the source of the cDNA or gDNA that made up the material.

The CDR3 consists of 16 residues. V dropped 2 bases and J dropped 2; count of bases not matched to a gene: 8. Per germline, CDR1 SGHDT and CDR2 YYEEEE. In the original analysis: Scientists estimated how many nucleated cells there were by amplifying reference gene primers. Measured with immunoSEQ multiplex PCR; TCRdb has only the in-frame clones, and not every one. V and J calls and clone size follow that table, whereas D and trimming were derived from the DNA. In the table there are about 100,000 clones, roughly 79% of which are singletons. The gene calls are TRBV5-6 and TRBJ1-1, with TRBD1 matching over 8 bases. What was sequenced was peripheral blood. This TCR was recovered from a human donor in a cohort sampled during active COVID-19. DNA for the CDR3: TGTGCCAGCAGCTTCGACAGGGGTCTCATCAACACTGAAGCTTTCTTT. Encoded protein: CASSFDRGLINTEAFF.